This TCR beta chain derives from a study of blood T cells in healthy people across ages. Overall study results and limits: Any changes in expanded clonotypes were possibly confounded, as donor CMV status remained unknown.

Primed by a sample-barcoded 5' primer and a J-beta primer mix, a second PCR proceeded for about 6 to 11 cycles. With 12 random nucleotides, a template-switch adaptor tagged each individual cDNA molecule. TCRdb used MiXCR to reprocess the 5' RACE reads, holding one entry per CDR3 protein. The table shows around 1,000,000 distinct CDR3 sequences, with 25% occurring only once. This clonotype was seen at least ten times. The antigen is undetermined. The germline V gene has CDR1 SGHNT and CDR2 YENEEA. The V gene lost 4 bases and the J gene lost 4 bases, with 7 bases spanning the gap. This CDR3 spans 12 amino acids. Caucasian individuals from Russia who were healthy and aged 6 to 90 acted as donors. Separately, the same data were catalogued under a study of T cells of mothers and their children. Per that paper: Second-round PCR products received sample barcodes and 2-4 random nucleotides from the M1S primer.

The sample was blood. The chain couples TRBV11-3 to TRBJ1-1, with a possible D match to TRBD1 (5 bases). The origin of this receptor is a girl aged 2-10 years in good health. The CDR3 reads CASSSGVTEAFF. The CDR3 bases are TGTGCCAGCAGCTCGGGGGTCACTGAAGCTTTCTTT.